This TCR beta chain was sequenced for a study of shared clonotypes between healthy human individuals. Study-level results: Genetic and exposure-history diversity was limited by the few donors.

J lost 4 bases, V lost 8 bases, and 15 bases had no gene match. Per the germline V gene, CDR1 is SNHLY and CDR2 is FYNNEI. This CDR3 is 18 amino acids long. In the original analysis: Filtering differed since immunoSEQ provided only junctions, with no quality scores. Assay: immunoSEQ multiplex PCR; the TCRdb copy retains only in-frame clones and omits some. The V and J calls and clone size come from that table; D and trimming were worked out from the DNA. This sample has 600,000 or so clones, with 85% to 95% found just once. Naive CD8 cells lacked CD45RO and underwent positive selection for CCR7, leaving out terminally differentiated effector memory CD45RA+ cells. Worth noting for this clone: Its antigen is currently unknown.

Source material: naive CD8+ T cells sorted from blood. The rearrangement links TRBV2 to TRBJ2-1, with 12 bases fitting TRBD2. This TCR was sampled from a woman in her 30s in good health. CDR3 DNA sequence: TGTGCCAGCCGATCGCAAATGTCTAGCGGGAGGGTATACAATGAGCAGTTCTTC. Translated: CASRSQMSSGRVYNEQFF.